This TCR beta chain is from a study of T cells in Graves' hyperthyroidism and ophthalmopathy. Study context: Blood was drawn when the patient was first diagnosed and still untreated.

The source material, RNA transcripts, was used to amplify TCR beta CDR3 regions. An initial round of RT-PCR targeting the TCR CDR3 relied on the HTBI primer set. Via MiXCR, TCRdb re-called the multiplex PCR reads, giving one row per CDR3 protein. The repertoire holds about 610,000 distinct CDR3 sequences, with about a sixth as singletons. CDR3 length equals 14 residues. CDR1 is LGHDT and CDR2 is YNNKEL in the germline V gene (reference sequence). Deletions cut 1 base from V and 4 bases from J, with 10 bases between. This clonotype has at least ten counts. The sequence was collected from a woman aged 40 to 49 with Graves' ophthalmopathy. The chain links TRBV3-1 to TRBJ1-1, with D perhaps matching TRBD1 (5 bases). What was sequenced was blood. The CDR3 protein is CASSQGSGTTEAFF. CDR3 coding DNA: TGTGCCAGCAGCCAAGGTTCCGGGACCACTGAAGCTTTCTTT.